These T cell receptor beta chains were read from a single sample in a study of PD-L1 blockade in urothelial cancer. Some clones are missing from TCRdb's copy, which holds only in-frame ones; the method was immunoSEQ multiplex PCR. Of more than 15,000 clones in the sample, roughly nine tenths were seen once. Specimen: PBMCs, collected around atezolizumab (anti-PD-L1) treatment. All receptors derive from a man in his forties or fifties with urothelial cancer. The CDR3 runs from the conserved cysteine through the conserved F or W. A D gene is named only where the DNA matches it firmly. The size of a clone is reported for some rows only, either as once, few or many, or as a class for expanded clones.

size,V,D,J,DNA,CDR3
few,TRBV2,TRBD1,TRBJ1-2,TGTGCCAGCAGTGAAAGGGGGTCAGCAGGGGGCGATGGCTACACCTTC,CASSERGSAGGDGYTF
.,TRBV2,TRBD2,TRBJ2-1,TGTGCCAGCAGTTCTAGCGGGAGCTCCTACAATGAGCAGTTCTTC,CASSSSGSSYNEQFF
.,TRBV4-1,TRBD2,TRBJ2-7,TGCGCCAGCAGCCAAGATCGGGGACTAGGGGTAGGCGAGCAGTACTTC,CASSQDRGLGVGEQYF
.,TRBV6-5,TRBD2,TRBJ2-7,TGTGCCAGCAGTACTCCTAGCGGGACGGGATACGAGCAGTACTTC,CASSTPSGTGYEQYF
few,TRBV28,TRBD1,TRBJ1-4,TGTGCCAGCAGTGCCGACAGGGATCAGGGTGAAAAACTGTTTTTT,CASSADRDQGEKLFF
.,TRBV4-1,TRBD1,TRBJ1-1,TGCGCCAGCAGCCAAGGGGGACAGGGGGCAACTGAAGCTTTCTTT,CASSQGGQGATEAFF
.,TRBV4-1,.,TRBJ2-5,TGCGCCAGCAGCCAATCCCCCGGGGACCAAGAGACCCAGTACTTC,CASSQSPGDQETQYF
few,TRBV6-1,TRBD2,TRBJ2-1,TGTGCCAGCACTAGACTAGCGGGGAAGGACAATGAGCAGTTCTTC,CASTRLAGKDNEQFF
.,TRBV2,.,TRBJ2-7,TGTGCCAGCGAAGCAGGCTTCCTCTCCTACGAGCAGTACTTC,CASEAGFLSYEQYF
.,TRBV28,TRBD1,TRBJ2-5,TGTGCCAGCAGCCCGGGACAGGGCCCGTTTGAGACCCAGTACTTC,CASSPGQGPFETQYF
.,TRBV7-8,.,TRBJ1-6,TGTGCCAGCAGCTTAGAGGAGAATTCACCCCTCCACTTT,CASSLEENSPLHF
.,TRBV27,.,TRBJ2-7,TGTGCCAGCAGTTTTAGGAGGGGGCGCGGGGAGCAGTACTTC,CASSFRRGRGEQYF
.,TRBV29-1,.,TRBJ1-2,TGCAGCGGGGGGGGAACTCGAAACTATGGCTACACCTTC,CSGGGTRNYGYTF
.,TRBV19,.,TRBJ2-4,TGTGCCAGTAGGGGGGCGGGACGGGAGGAAGTCAAAAACATTCAGTACTTC,CASRGAGREEVKNIQYF
.,TRBV15,.,TRBJ2-5,TGTGCCACCAGCAGAGATCTCTTCGGGGGGCACCAAGAGACCCAGTACTTC,CATSRDLFGGHQETQYF
.,TRBV4-3,.,TRBJ2-6,TGCGCCAGCAGCCAAGGGGCCGGCAGCGTGGGAGATGGGGCCAACGTCCTGACTTTC,CASSQGAGSVGDGANVLTF
few,TRBV2,TRBD2,TRBJ2-2,TGTGCCACGGAAGCCCTAGCGGGAGGGGGAGCGGCCGGGGAGCTGTTTTTT,CATEALAGGGAAGELFF
.,TRBV6-5,.,TRBJ1-2,TGTGCCAGCAGTCCTCAGGGCCGTTCCAACTATGGCTACACCTTC,CASSPQGRSNYGYTF
.,TRBV30,.,TRBJ1-5,TGTGCCTGGGGGGACGGGGGGAGCAATCAGCCCCAGCATTTT,CAWGDGGSNQPQHF
.,TRBV30,TRBD1,TRBJ1-2,TGTGCCTGGAGTGCCAACAGGGGCCGTGAAGGCTACACCTTC,CAWSANRGREGYTF
.,TRBV28,TRBD2,TRBJ2-5,TGTGCCAGCAGTCCGCAAGGGGTGCTAGCGGGAGGACTCCAAGAGACCCAGTACTTC,CASSPQGVLAGGLQETQYF
once,TRBV18,.,TRBJ2-5,TGTGCCAGCTCACCGGCGAGCTTCAGGATGGAGACCCAGTACTTC,CASSPASFRMETQYF
.,TRBV5-1,TRBD2,TRBJ2-1,TGCGCCAGCAGCGGGGGACTAGCGGGAGGAGCCGATGAGCAGTTCTTC,CASSGGLAGGADEQFF
once,TRBV28,TRBD2,TRBJ2-1,TGTGCCAGCAGTCCCGGGACTAGCGTACACAATGAGCAGTTCTTC,CASSPGTSVHNEQFF